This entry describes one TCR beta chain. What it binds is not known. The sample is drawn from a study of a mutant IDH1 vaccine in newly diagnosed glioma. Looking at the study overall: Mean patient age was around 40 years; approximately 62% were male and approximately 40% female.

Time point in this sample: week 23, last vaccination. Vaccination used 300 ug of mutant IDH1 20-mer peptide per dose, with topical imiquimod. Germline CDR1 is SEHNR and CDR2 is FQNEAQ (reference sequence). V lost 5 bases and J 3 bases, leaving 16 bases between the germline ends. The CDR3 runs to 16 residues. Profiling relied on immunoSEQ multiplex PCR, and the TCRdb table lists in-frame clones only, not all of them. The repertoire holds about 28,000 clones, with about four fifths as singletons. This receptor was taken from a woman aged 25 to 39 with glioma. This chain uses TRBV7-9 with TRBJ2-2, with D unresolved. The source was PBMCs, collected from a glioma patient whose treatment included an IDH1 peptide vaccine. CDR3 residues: CASSPGRIIDTGELFF. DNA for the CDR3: TGTGCCAGCAGCCCCGGACGGATTATAGACACCGGGGAGCTGTTTTTT.